This T cell receptor beta chain appears in the sequencing data of a study of blood T cell repertoires in COVID-19. Across the whole study: Both acute and convalescent COVID-19 samples were obtained from the United States, Italy and Spain. In each case, the material was cDNA or gDNA derived from T cells, B-cell-depleted T cells, or PBMCs.

The germline V and J ends were trimmed by 3 bases and 3 bases, with 14 bases remaining between them. This CDR3 contains 15 residues. In germline, CDR1 is LNHDA, CDR2 SQIVND (reference sequence). TCRdb keeps only in-frame clones here, not all; method: immunoSEQ multiplex PCR. The sample lists approximately 240,000 clones, roughly four fifths occurring once. The TCR was taken from a woman in her forties with acute COVID-19. The gene calls are TRBV19 and TRBJ1-2, with D perhaps matching TRBD1 (5 bases). Input material: PBMCs or T cells enriched from blood (not recorded which). The chain's CDR3 is CASSIYRPGDYGYTF. The CDR3 bases are TGTGCCAGTAGTATTTATCGCCCGGGGGACTATGGCTACACCTTC.